This T cell receptor (beta chain) emerged from a study of blood T cell repertoires in COVID-19. CDR3 length: 12 amino acids. CDR1 GTSNPN and CDR2 SVGIG come from the germline V gene (reference sequence). The junction had 4 bases not matched to a gene; V was cut back by 4 bases and J by 6 bases. TCRdb's table, derived via immunoSEQ multiplex PCR, lists solely in-frame clones and lacks some. The sample records over 300,000 clones, 70% to 90% being singletons. This receptor was obtained from a woman in her thirties with acute COVID-19. Input material: PBMCs or T cells enriched from blood (not recorded which). This chain joins TRBV30 and TRBJ1-1; 8 bases map to TRBD1. The CDR3 region is CAWTGGEAEAFF. The DNA of the CDR3 is TGTGCCTGGACAGGGGGCGAGGCTGAAGCTTTCTTT. The entire variable domain, with the rest obtained from reference TRBV30 and TRBJ1-1, is as follows: SQTIHQWPATLVQPVGSPLSLECTVEGTSNPNLYWYRQAAGRGLQLLFYSVGIGQISSEVPQNLSASRPQDRQFILSSKKLLLSDSGFYLCAWTGGEAEAFFGQGTRLTVV.